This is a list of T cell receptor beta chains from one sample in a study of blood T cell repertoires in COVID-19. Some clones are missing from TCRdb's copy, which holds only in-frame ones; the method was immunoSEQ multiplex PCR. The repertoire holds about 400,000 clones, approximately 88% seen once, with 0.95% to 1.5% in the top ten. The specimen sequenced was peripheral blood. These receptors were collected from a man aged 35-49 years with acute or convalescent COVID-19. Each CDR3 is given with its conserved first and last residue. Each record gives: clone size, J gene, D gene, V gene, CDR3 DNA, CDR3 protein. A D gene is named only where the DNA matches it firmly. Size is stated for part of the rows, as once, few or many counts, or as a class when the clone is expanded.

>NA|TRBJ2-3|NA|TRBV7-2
TGTGCCAGCAGCCGGGGACTCCAGATCGGAGATACGCAGTATTTT
CASSRGLQIGDTQYF
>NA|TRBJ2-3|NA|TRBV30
TGTGCCTGGAGTTATATCGGGGGCACAGATACGCAGTATTTT
CAWSYIGGTDTQYF
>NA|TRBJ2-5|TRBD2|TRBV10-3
TGTGCCATCACCACGGGGCTAGCGGGAGGTGCGGAGACCCAGTACTTC
CAITTGLAGGAETQYF
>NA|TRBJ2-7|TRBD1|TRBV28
TGTGCCAGCAGTCAGACAGGGCTTTCCTACGAGCAGTACTTC
CASSQTGLSYEQYF
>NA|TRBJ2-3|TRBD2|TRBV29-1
TGCAGCGTTCGCGGACTAGTTACAGATACGCAGTATTTT
CSVRGLVTDTQYF
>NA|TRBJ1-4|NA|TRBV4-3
TGCGCCAGCAGCCGTGTCGGCGGGGCAACTAATGAAAAACTGTTTTTT
CASSRVGGATNEKLFF
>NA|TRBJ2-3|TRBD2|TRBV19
TGTGCCAGTACTAGCGGGGGGGGCACAGATACGCAGTATTTT
CASTSGGGTDTQYF
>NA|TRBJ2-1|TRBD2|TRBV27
TGTGCCAGCAGTTTTAGCGGGACTACACACAATGAGCAGTTCTTC
CASSFSGTTHNEQFF
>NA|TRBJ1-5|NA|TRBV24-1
TGTGCCACCAGTGATTTGCTCGGGTGGCCCCAGCATTTT
CATSDLLGWPQHF
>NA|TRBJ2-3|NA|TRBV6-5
TGTGCCAGCAGTTACACACGGGGCACAGATACGCAGTATTTT
CASSYTRGTDTQYF
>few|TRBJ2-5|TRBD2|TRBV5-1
TGCGCCAGCAGCTTACTAGCGAGTAACCAAGAGACCCAGTACTTC
CASSLLASNQETQYF
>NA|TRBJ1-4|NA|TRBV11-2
TGTGCCAGCAGCTTAGTGTACGGGGAAAAACTGTTTTTT
CASSLVYGEKLFF
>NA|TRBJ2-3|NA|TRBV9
TGTGCCAGCAGCGTAGATAGGACTACCCCCACAGATACGCAGTATTTT
CASSVDRTTPTDTQYF
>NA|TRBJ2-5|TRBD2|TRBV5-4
TGTGCCAGCAGCTTGGGACTAGCGGCAACCGCGGAGACCCAGTACTTC
CASSLGLAATAETQYF
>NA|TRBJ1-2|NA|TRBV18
TGTGCCAGCTCACCATCGGCAGGGGCAGAAGGCTACACCTTC
CASSPSAGAEGYTF
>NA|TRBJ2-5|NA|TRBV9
TGTGCCAGCAGCGTAGCTCCCAGTATCGGGGAGACCCAGTACTTC
CASSVAPSIGETQYF
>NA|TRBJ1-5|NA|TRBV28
TGTGCCAGCAACGCGGGGAGCAATCAGCCCCAGCATTTT
CASNAGSNQPQHF
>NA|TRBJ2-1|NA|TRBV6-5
TGTGCCAGTACTAGCTTCGATGAGCAGTTCTTC
CASTSFDEQFF
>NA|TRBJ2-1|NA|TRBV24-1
TGTGCCACCAGTGAGGGGGGAATAAATGAGCAGTTCTTC
CATSEGGINEQFF
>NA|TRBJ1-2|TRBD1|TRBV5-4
TGTGCCAGCAGCCCGGGACAGGGGGGCTATGGCTACACCTTC
CASSPGQGGYGYTF
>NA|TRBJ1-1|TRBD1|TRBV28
TGTGCCAGCAGTCCGACAGGGAGACTCATGAACACTGAAGCTTTCTTT
CASSPTGRLMNTEAFF
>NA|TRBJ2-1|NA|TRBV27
TGTGCCAGCAGTTTGGGCAGGGTGGATGAGCAGTTCTTC
CASSLGRVDEQFF
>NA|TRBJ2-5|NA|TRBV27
TGTGCCAGCAGTTTTCTCCCGACGGAGAGAGAGACCCAGTACTTC
CASSFLPTERETQYF
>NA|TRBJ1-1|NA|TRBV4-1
TGCGCCAGCAGCCAACCTGGACAGAGCAGATCTGAAGCTTTCTTT
CASSQPGQSRSEAFF
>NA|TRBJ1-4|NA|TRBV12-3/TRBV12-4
TGTGCCAGCAGTTTGAGTGAAAAACTGTTTTTT
CASSLSEKLFF
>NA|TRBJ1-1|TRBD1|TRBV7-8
TGTGCCAGCAGCTTAGCGCGAGGGGGCCTAACTGAAGCTTTCTTT
CASSLARGGLTEAFF
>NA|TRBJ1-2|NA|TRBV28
TGTGCCAGCAGTATTCCTATACAGGGCGGCGCTGGCTACACCTTC
CASSIPIQGGAGYTF
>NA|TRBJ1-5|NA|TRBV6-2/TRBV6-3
TGTGCCAGCAGTCTAGATCTCAATCAGCCCCAGCATTTT
CASSLDLNQPQHF
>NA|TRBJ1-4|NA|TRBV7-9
TGTGCCAGCAGCTCCCAGAGACGAACAGGGGAAAAACTGTTTTTT
CASSSQRRTGEKLFF
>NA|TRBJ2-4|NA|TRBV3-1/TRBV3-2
TGTGCCAGCAGCCAAGCGGGAAGCGGAGAAAACATTCAGTACTTC
CASSQAGSGENIQYF
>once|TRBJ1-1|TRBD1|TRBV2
TGTGCCAGCAGTCCAACAGGGGTTAGCACTGAAGCTTTCTTT
CASSPTGVSTEAFF
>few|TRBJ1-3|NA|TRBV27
TGTGCCAGCAGTCCCAGGGGCGCGACCTCTGGAAACACCATATATTTT
CASSPRGATSGNTIYF
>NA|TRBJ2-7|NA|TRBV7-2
TGTGCCAGCAGCTTATTCCGGGCGGGGCGGAACTCTCCCTACGAGCAGTACTTC
CASSLFRAGRNSPYEQYF
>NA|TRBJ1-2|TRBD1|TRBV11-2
TGTGCCAGCAGTTCAACCGGGACAGGGGGCACCCCGGCCCATGGCTACACCTTC
CASSSTGTGGTPAHGYTF
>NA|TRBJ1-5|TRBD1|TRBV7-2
TGTGCCAGCAGCGCATGGGACAGTAGCAATCAGCCCCAGCATTTT
CASSAWDSSNQPQHF